The 21 T cell receptor beta chains below all came from one sample that was sequenced in a study of memory B cells and T cells in multiple sclerosis. Their antigen targets remain unknown. Stimulus-free culture yielded autoproliferating CFSE-dim and non-proliferating CFSE-high T cells, each sequenced separately. Cultures began with about 4.6x10^7 CFSE-labeled PBMCs, unstimulated for around 7 days, with replicate wells pooled. Profiling relied on immunoSEQ multiplex PCR, and the TCRdb table lists in-frame clones only, not all of them. There are some 48,000 clones in the sample; almost 85% occur only once, and about 1.1% lies in the top ten. Sequenced: PBMCs from blood kept in culture. The receptor source for this set is a human donor with multiple sclerosis.

The chain is built from TRBV7-8 and TRBJ2-5, with 8 positions matching TRBD2. The CDR3 is made up of 13 amino acids. Germline V gives CDR1 SGHVS, CDR2 FQNEAQ. V was clipped by 3 bases and J by 5 bases; unmatched bases: 2. Written as DNA, the CDR3 is TGTGCCAGCAGCTTCGGCGGGGGGGAGACCCAGTACTTC. This codes for CASSFGGGETQYF.

This clone was seen more than once but under ten times. This chain uses TRBV2 with TRBJ2-3; 7 positions match TRBD1. Germline V gene data show CDR1 as SNHLY and CDR2 as FYNNEI. V was pared by 5 bases and J by 2 bases, with 16 bases of the junction left unmatched. This CDR3 is built from 18 residues. CDR3 in DNA: TGTGCCAGCAGTCTGAGAAGCGGTGGGGGACAGTACACAGATACGCAGTATTTT. Amino acids: CASSLRSGGGQYTDTQYF.

In its sample, this clone was seen once. The rearrangement links TRBV19 to TRBJ1-5, with D hard to call. The CDR3 has 17 residues. Germline-derived CDR1 and CDR2 are LNHDA and SQIVND (reference sequence). Trimming shortened V by 6 bases and J by 2 bases, and 20 bases separated the two germline ends. DNA of the CDR3: TGTGCCAGTAGAGAATATGGGTGGGATTTCGGCAATCAGCCCCAGCATTTT. It translates to CASREYGWDFGNQPQHF.

This chain uses TRBV27 with TRBJ2-2, with 8 bases lining up with TRBD2. The trim removed 4 bases at V and 5 bases at J, leaving 9 bases unmatched. Per the germline V gene, CDR1 is MNHEY and CDR2 is SMNVEV (reference sequence). The CDR3 runs to 16 residues. This CDR3 reads CASSWVGTRGTGELFF. The DNA for the CDR3 is TGTGCCAGCAGTTGGGTGGGGACTAGGGGGACCGGGGAGCTGTTTTTT.

The V gene is TRBV6-1, the J gene TRBJ2-5; D is uncertain. In germline, CDR1 is MNHNS, CDR2 SASEGT. Trimming pared 5 bases from V and 3 bases from J, leaving 16 bases between. This CDR3 spans 15 amino acids. The CDR3 bases are TGTGCCAGCAGTCAACGACATCGGTACGAAGAGACCCAGTACTTC. Its protein product is CASSQRHRYEETQYF.

Turning to this clone: The same CDR3 arises from other DNA sequences in this sample as well. The J gene is TRBJ1-5, the V gene TRBV6-5; a weak D match, TRBD1 (5 bases). Germline loops: CDR1 MNHEY, CDR2 SVGAGI. The CDR3 loop spans 14 amino acids. V was pared by 2 bases and J by 6 bases, with 11 bases between. DNA of the CDR3: TGTGCCAGCAGTTACGGGGGAAGAGGTCAGCCCCAGCATTTT. Translation: CASSYGGRGQPQHF.

The rearrangement joins TRBV5-1 to TRBJ1-2; 10 nucleotides match TRBD1. The V gene's germline CDR1 is SGHRS and CDR2 YFSETQ. The CDR3 spans 16 residues. J was trimmed by 5 bases and V by 3 bases; bases with no gene match: 10. CDR3 nucleotides: TGCGCCAGCAGCTCCTCCCCGGGACAGGGGAGGTATGGCTACACCTTC. Translating it yields CASSSSPGQGRYGYTF.

This chain connects TRBV7-2 to TRBJ2-7, with 7 bases lining up with TRBD1. CDR1 is SGHTA, CDR2 FQGNSA, per germline. The CDR3 is made up of 15 amino acids. V shed 5 bases and J 6 bases; nucleotides not matched to a gene: 13. CDR3: CASSPRTGSPGEQYF. For the CDR3, the DNA is TGTGCCAGCAGCCCCCGGACAGGATCTCCAGGCGAGCAGTACTTC.

This chain uses TRBV18 with TRBJ1-1; unclear D gene. V was trimmed by 2 bases and J by 1 base, leaving 2 bases between them. The CDR3 is 12 residues long. Germline V gene sequence: CDR1 KGHSH, CDR2 LQKENI. The chain's CDR3 is CASSPGNTEAFF. DNA for the CDR3: TGTGCCAGCTCACCAGGGAACACTGAAGCTTTCTTT.

The CDR3 DNA sequence: TGTGCCAGCAGCGTGCAATTAGGGCTTACCGGGGAGCTGTTTTTT. Protein product: CASSVQLGLTGELFF. The chain employs TRBV5-6 and TRBJ2-2; no definite D call. CDR1 and CDR2 (germline): SGHDT, YYEEEE. V lost 4 bases and J 5 bases, leaving 15 bases between the germline ends. This CDR3 has 15 residues.

The chain employs TRBV18 and TRBJ1-4, with D tentatively TRBD1 (5 bases). This CDR3 contains 14 residues. The germline V gene encodes CDR1 KGHSH and CDR2 LQKENI. V was trimmed by 5 bases and J by 6 bases, leaving 13 bases between them. The DNA of the CDR3 is TGTGCCAGCTCATCGTCCCTGGGGGATGAAAAACTGTTTTTT. It translates to CASSSSLGDEKLFF.

The chain is built from TRBV28 and TRBJ2-7; 9 bases line up with TRBD1. The CDR3 covers 14 residues. Germline V gives CDR1 MDHEN, CDR2 SYDVKM. V was pared by 6 bases and J by 5 bases, with 8 bases of the junction left unmatched. The CDR3 sequence: CASRSGTGIHEQYF. CDR3 in DNA: TGTGCCAGCAGGTCCGGGACAGGGATACACGAGCAGTACTTC.

This clone was observed once. J is TRBJ2-7 and V is TRBV29-1; D gene unclear. Germline values: CDR1 SQVTM, CDR2 ANQGSEA. CDR3 length: 13 residues. V was clipped by 7 bases and J by 3 bases, with 16 bases between them. CDR3 DNA: TGCAGCGCTATCAGCCCTGACTTCTACGAGCAGTACTTC. Translation: CSAISPDFYEQYF.

The chain uses TRBV5-1 and TRBJ1-2; unclear D gene. V lost 0 bases to trimming and J lost 2 bases, with 8 bases between them. Germline lookup yields CDR1 SGHRS and CDR2 YFSETQ. This CDR3 has 14 residues. As DNA, the CDR3 is TGCGCCAGCAGCTTGGAGTCTGTAAACTATGGCTACACCTTC. Its protein product is CASSLESVNYGYTF.

V gene TRBV7-6 combines with J gene TRBJ1-5; D unresolved. V lost 3 bases and J 0 bases, leaving 9 bases between the germline ends. Germline V gene lookup returns CDR1 SGHVS and CDR2 FNYEAQ. The CDR3 is 15 residues long. The CDR3 loop reads CASSLGSYSNQPQHF. The CDR3 DNA is TGTGCCAGCAGCTTGGGGAGCTATAGCAATCAGCCCCAGCATTTT.

The chain has TRBV6-5 and TRBJ2-7; D perhaps matches TRBD1 (6 bases). This CDR3 comprises 13 residues. Trimming shortened V by 6 bases and J by 4 bases, and 13 bases separated the two germline ends. CDR1 is MNHEY, CDR2 SVGAGI, per germline. DNA of the CDR3: TGTGCCAGCAGCCCCGGGACAATATACGAGCAGTACTTC. Translated: CASSPGTIYEQYF.

The chain recombines TRBV9 with TRBJ2-5, with 11 positions matching TRBD1. The CDR3 totals 15 residues. The V and J ends lost 2 bases and 5 bases, in that order; junction bases with no gene match: 5. Germline lookup yields CDR1 SGDLS and CDR2 YYNGEE. The CDR3 is CASSVGTGGVETQYF. The CDR3 bases are TGTGCCAGCAGCGTGGGGACAGGGGGAGTTGAGACCCAGTACTTC. The variable domain in full, with the rest retrieved from reference TRBV9 and TRBJ2-5, is DSGVTQTPKHLITATGQRVTLRCSPRSGDLSVYWYQQSLDQGLQFLIQYYNGEERAKGNILERFSAQQFPDLHSELNLSSLELGDSALYFCASSVGTGGVETQYFGPGTRLLVL.

V usage is TRBV5-1 and J usage is TRBJ2-1; D gene unclear. V gave up 0 bases and J gave up 3 bases, with 16 bases separating them. From germline, CDR1 is SGHRS and CDR2 YFSETQ. The CDR3 extends over 17 amino acids. The CDR3, as DNA: TGCGCCAGCAGCTTGGCCAGTATTCTAAACCTCTACAATGAGCAGTTCTTC. It specifies CASSLASILNLYNEQFF. The full variable domain, completed using reference TRBV5-1 and TRBJ2-1, is KAGVTQTPRYLIKTRGQQVTLSCSPISGHRSVSWYQQTPGQGLQFLFEYFSETQRNKGNFPGRFSGRQFSNSRSEMNVSTLELGDSALYLCASSLASILNLYNEQFFGPGTRLTVL.

This chain links TRBV11-2 with TRBJ2-1; D unresolved. Trimming took 3 bases from V and 10 from J, leaving 10 bases between them. Looked up from germline, CDR1 is SGHAT and CDR2 is FQNNGV. The CDR3 is 12 amino acids. The CDR3 nucleotides read TGTGCCAGCAGCTTGGTGGCTTTGGAGCAGTTCTTC. Its translation: CASSLVALEQFF. Drawing the rest from reference TRBV11-2 and TRBJ2-1, the complete variable domain is EAGVAQSPRYKIIEKRQSVAFWCNPISGHATLYWYQQILGQGPKLLIQFQNNGVVDDSQLPKDRFSAERLKGVDSTLKIQPAKLEDSAVYLCASSLVALEQFFGPGTRLTVL.

The chain employs TRBV7-2 and TRBJ1-1; 7 bases map to TRBD1. The CDR3 covers 15 residues. The J segment lost 5 bases and the V segment lost 0 bases, leaving 6 bases of the junction unmatched. CDR1 is SGHTA and CDR2 is FQGNSA in the germline V gene. CDR3 region: CASSLAVGQRTEAFF. For the CDR3, the DNA is TGTGCCAGCAGCTTAGCTGTGGGACAGAGAACTGAAGCTTTCTTT.

The chain uses TRBV9 and TRBJ2-1; 7 bases line up with TRBD2. Germline V gene data show CDR1 as SGDLS and CDR2 as YYNGEE. There are 15 residues in the CDR3. With 0 bases clipped from V and 10 bases from J, the junction kept 10 bases outside the gene matches. In DNA form, the CDR3 reads TGTGCCAGCAGCGTAGGCAATACGGGGGGAGACGAGCAGTTCTTC. It yields the protein CASSVGNTGGDEQFF.